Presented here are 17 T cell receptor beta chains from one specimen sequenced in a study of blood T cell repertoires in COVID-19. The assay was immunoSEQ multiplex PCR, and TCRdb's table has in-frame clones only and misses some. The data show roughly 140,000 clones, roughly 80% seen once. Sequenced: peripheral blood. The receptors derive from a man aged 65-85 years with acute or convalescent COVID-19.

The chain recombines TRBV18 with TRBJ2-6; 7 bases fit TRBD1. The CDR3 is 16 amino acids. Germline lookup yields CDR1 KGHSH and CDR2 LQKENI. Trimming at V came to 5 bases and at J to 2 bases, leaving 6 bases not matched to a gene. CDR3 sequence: CASSAQQGPGANVLTF. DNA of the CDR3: TGTGCCAGCTCAGCACAACAGGGGCCTGGGGCCAACGTCCTGACTTTC.

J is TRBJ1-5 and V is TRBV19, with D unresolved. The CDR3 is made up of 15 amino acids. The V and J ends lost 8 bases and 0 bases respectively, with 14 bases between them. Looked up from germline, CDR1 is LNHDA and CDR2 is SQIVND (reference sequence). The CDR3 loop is CASSPGIYSNQPQHF. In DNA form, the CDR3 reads TGTGCCAGTTCCCCCGGGATTTATAGCAATCAGCCCCAGCATTTT. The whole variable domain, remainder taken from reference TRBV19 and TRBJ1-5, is DGGITQSPKYLFRKEGQNVTLSCEQNLNHDAMYWYRQDPGQGLRLIYYSQIVNDFQKGDIAEGYSVSREKKESFPLTVTSAQKNPTAFYLCASSPGIYSNQPQHFGDGTRLSIL.

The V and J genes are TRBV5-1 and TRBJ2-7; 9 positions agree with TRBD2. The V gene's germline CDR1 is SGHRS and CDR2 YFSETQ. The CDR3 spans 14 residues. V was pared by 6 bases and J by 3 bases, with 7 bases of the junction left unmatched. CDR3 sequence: CASKRGREGYEQYF. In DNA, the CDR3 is TGCGCCAGCAAACGGGGGCGGGAGGGCTACGAGCAGTACTTC.

The chain's CDR3 is CASSTYPRGKVYGYTF. The DNA of the CDR3 is TGCGCCAGCAGCACGTACCCCCGGGGTAAAGTCTATGGCTACACCTTC. The genes are TRBV5-1 and TRBJ1-2; no clear D gene. CDR1 and CDR2 from the germline V gene are SGHRS and YFSETQ. V lost 4 bases and J 4 bases, leaving 20 bases between the germline ends. The CDR3 totals 16 residues. The whole variable domain, filled in from reference TRBV5-1 and TRBJ1-2, reads KAGVTQTPRYLIKTRGQQVTLSCSPISGHRSVSWYQQTPGQGLQFLFEYFSETQRNKGNFPGRFSGRQFSNSRSEMNVSTLELGDSALYLCASSTYPRGKVYGYTFGSGTRLTVV.

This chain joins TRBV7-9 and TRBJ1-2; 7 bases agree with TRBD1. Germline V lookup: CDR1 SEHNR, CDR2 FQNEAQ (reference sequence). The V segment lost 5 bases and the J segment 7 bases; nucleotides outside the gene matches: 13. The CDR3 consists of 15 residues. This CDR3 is CASSALRTGPRGYTF. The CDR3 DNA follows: TGTGCCAGCAGCGCTCTTAGGACAGGCCCACGTGGCTACACCTTC. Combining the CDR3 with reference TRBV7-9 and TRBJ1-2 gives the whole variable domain DTGVSQNPRHKITKRGQNVTFRCDPISEHNRLYWYRQTLGQGPEFLTYFQNEAQLEKSRLLSDRFSAERPKGSFSTLEIQRTEQGDSAMYLCASSALRTGPRGYTFGSGTRLTVV.

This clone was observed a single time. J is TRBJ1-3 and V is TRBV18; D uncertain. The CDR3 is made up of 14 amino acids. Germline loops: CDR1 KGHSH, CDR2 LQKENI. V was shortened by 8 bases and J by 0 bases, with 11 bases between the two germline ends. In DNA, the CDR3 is TGTGCCAGCCGGGTCCCGGGCTCTGGAAACACCATATATTTT. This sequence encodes CASRVPGSGNTIYF.

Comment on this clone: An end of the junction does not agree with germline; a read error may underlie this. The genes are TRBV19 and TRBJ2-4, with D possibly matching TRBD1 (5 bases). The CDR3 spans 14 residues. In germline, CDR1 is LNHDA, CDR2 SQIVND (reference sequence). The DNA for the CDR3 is TGTGCCAGTAGTCTAGACAGTACCCAAAACATTCAGTACTTC. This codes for CASSLDSTQNIQYF.

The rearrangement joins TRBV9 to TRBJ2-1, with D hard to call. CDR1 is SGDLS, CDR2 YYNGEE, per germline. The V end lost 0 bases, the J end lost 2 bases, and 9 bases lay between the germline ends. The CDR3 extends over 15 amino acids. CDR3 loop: CASSVGSSTYNEQFF. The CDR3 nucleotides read TGTGCCAGCAGCGTAGGGAGCAGTACCTACAATGAGCAGTTCTTC. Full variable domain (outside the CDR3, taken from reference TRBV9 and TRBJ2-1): DSGVTQTPKHLITATGQRVTLRCSPRSGDLSVYWYQQSLDQGLQFLIQYYNGEERAKGNILERFSAQQFPDLHSELNLSSLELGDSALYFCASSVGSSTYNEQFFGPGTRLTVL.

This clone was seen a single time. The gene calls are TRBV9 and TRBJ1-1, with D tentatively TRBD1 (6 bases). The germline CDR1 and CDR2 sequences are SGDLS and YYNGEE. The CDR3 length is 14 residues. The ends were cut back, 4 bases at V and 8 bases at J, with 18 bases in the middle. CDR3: CASSSRGGNAEAFF. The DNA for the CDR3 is TGTGCCAGCAGCTCCCGAGGGGGTAACGCGGAAGCTTTCTTT.

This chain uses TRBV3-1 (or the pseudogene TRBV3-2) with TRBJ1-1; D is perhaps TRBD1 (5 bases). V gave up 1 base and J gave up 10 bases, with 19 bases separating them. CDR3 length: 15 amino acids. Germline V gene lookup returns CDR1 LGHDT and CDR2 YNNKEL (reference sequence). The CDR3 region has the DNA TGTGCCAGCAGCCAAGGCCTCCGCGCAGGGCGCGGAGCTTTCTTT. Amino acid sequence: CASSQGLRAGRGAFF.

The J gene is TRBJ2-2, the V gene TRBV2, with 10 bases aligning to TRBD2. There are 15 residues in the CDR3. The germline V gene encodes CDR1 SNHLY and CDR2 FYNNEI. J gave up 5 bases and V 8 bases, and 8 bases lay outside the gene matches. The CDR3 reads CASLQERGGTGELFF. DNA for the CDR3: TGTGCCAGCCTCCAGGAGCGGGGGGGGACCGGGGAGCTGTTTTTT.

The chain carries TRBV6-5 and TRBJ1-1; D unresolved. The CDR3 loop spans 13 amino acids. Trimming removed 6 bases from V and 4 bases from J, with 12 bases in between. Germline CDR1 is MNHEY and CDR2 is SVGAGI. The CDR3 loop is CASSPLGGTEAFF. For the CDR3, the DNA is TGTGCCAGCAGCCCGCTCGGAGGCACTGAAGCTTTCTTT.

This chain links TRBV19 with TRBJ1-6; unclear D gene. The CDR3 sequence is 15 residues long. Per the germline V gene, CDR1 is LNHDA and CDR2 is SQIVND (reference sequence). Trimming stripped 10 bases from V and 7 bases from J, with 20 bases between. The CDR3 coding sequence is TGTGCCATTGGCCCCGGCGGCCAGATGAATTCACCCCTCCACTTT. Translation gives CAIGPGGQMNSPLHF.

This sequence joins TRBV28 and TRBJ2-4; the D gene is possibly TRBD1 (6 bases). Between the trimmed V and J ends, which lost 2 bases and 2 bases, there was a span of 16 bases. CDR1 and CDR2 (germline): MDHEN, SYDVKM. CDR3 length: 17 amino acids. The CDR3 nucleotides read TGTGCCAGCAGTTTAAGCGACCCCCAGGGGACCAAAAACATTCAGTACTTC. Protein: CASSLSDPQGTKNIQYF. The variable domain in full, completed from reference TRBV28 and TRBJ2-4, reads DVKVTQSSRYLVKRTGEKVFLECVQDMDHENMFWYRQDPGLGLRLIYFSYDVKMKEKGDIPEGYSVSREKKERFSLILESASTNQTSMYLCASSLSDPQGTKNIQYFGAGTRLSVL.

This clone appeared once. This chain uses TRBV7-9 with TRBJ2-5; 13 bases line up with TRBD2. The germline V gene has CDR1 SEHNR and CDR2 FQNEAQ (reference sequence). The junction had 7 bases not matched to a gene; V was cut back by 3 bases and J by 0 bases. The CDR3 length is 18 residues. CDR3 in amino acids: CASSFKLAGGLHQETQYF. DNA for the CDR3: TGTGCCAGCAGCTTTAAACTAGCGGGAGGGCTACACCAAGAGACCCAGTACTTC.

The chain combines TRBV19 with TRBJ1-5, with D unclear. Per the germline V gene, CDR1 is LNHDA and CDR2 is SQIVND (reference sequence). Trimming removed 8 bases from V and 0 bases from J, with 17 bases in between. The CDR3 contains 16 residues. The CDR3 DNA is TGTGCCAGTTGGGCTGGTGCAGATTATAGCAATCAGCCCCAGCATTTT. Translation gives CASWAGADYSNQPQHF.

CDR3 sequence reads: CASSPQRDRELFF. CDR3 DNA sequence: TGTGCCAGCTCACCACAGAGGGACAGGGAACTGTTCTTC. This sequence joins TRBV18 and TRBJ2-1; 9 bases agree with TRBD1. The CDR3 is 13 residues long. Trimming took 1 base from V and 15 from J; bases not matched to a gene: 7. Germline V gives CDR1 KGHSH, CDR2 LQKENI. Based on the CDR3 plus reference TRBV18 and TRBJ2-1, the full variable domain is NAGVMQNPRHLVRRRGQEARLRCSPMKGHSHVYWYRQLPEEGLKFMVYLQKENIIDESGMPKERFSAEFPKEGPSILRIQQVVRGDSAAYFCASSPQRDRELFFGPGTRLTVL.